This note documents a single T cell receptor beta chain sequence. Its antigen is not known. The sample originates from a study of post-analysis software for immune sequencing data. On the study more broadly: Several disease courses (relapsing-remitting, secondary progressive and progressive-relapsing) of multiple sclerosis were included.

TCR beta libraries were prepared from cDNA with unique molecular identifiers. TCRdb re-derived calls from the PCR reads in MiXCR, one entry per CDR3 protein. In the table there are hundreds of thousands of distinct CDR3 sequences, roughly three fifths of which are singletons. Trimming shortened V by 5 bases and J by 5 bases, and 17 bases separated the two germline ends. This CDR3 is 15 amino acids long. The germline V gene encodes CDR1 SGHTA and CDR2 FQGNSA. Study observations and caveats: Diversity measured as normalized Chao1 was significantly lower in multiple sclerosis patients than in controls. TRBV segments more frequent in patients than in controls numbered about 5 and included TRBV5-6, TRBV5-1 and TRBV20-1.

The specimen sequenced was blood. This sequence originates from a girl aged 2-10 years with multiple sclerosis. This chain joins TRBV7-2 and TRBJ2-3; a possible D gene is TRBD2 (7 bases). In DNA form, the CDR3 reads TGTGCCAGCAGCCCCCCGGGGGGCCGGAGAGATACGCAGTATTTT. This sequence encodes CASSPPGGRRDTQYF.